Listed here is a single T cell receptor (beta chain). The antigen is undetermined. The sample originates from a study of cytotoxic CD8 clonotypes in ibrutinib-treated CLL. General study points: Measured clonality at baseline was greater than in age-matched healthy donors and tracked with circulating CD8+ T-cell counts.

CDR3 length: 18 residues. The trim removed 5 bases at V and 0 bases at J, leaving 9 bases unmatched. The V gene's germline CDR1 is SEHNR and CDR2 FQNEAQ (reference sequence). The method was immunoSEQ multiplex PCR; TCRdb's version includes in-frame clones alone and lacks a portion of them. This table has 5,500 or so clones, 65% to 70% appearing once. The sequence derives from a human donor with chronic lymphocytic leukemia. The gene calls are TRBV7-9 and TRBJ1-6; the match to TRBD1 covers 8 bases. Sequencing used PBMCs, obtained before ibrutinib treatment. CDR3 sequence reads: CASSHPQGASSYNSPLHF. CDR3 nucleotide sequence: TGTGCCAGCAGCCACCCCCAGGGGGCGAGCTCCTATAATTCACCCCTCCACTTT.